This T cell receptor beta chain was identified during a study of T cells after yellow fever vaccination. A single record per CDR3 protein comes from TCRdb applying MiXCR to the 5' RACE reads. Altogether about 580,000 distinct CDR3 sequences are present, 17% being singletons, with the ten largest covering about 18%. This clonotype was counted at least ten times. CDR1 SGHRS and CDR2 YFSETQ come from the germline V gene. With V trimmed by 1 base and J by 8 bases, 7 bases remained unmatched. The CDR3 is 15 residues long. The receptor was derived from a man between 18 and 35 years old who received the YFV17D yellow fever vaccine. The sample in question was PBMCs, obtained around 5 days after the first yellow fever vaccination. V usage is TRBV5-1 and J usage is TRBJ2-1, with 9 bases identical to TRBD2. CDR3 sequence: CASSLFQRGDHEQFF. CDR3 DNA: TGCGCCAGCAGCTTGTTCCAGCGGGGGGATCATGAGCAGTTCTTC. Using reference TRBV5-1 and TRBJ2-1 for the parts outside the CDR3, the full variable domain is KAGVTQTPRYLIKTRGQQVTLSCSPISGHRSVSWYQQTPGQGLQFLFEYFSETQRNKGNFPGRFSGRQFSNSRSEMNVSTLELGDSALYLCASSLFQRGDHEQFFGPGTRLTVL.